This T cell receptor (beta chain) stems from a study of OX40 agonist ivuxolimab in advanced cancers. This CDR3 is built from 16 residues. Germline V lookup: CDR1 SEHNR, CDR2 FQNEAQ (reference sequence). Trimming shortened V by 4 bases and J by 0 bases, and 13 bases separated the two germline ends. TCRdb keeps only in-frame clones here, not all; method: immunoSEQ multiplex PCR. Of 61,000 or so clones listed, about 80% are singletons. The material was CD4+ or CD8+ T cells sorted from blood, obtained in a trial of the OX40 agonist ivuxolimab. The clonotype originates from an adult with an advanced solid tumor such as melanoma, head and neck, liver or kidney cancer. This chain joins TRBV7-9 and TRBJ1-3; no clear D. CDR3 sequence (DNA): TGTGCCAGCAGCTACCCTCGGAAGGGCTCTGGAAACACCATATATTTT. Its protein product is CASSYPRKGSGNTIYF.